This T cell receptor (beta chain) was captured by sequencing in a study of T cell repertoires in aging, cancer and after chemotherapy. Findings of the study overall: Age-matched healthy donors had significantly more diverse, less clonal blood TCR repertoires than untreated cancer patients. Healthy donors lost TCR diversity with age mainly through richness, cancer patients through richness and evenness.

Details on this clonotype: The antigen is unknown.

TRB rearrangements spanning V, D and J were amplified using mixed TRB-A/B primers. TCRdb analysed the multiplex PCR reads with MiXCR anew, one entry per CDR3 protein. The sample holds about 13,000 distinct CDR3 sequences, approximately 28% seen once. The template was genomic DNA from peripheral blood, not RNA. The germline CDR1 and CDR2 sequences are SGHDT and YYEEEE. The CDR3 runs 13 residues. Input material: blood. The chain has TRBV5-6 and TRBJ2-7; D not certain. The sequence was collected from a human donor with a blood cancer. This CDR3 is CASSFLETYEQYV. CDR3 DNA: TGCGCCAGCAGCTTTTTAGAAACCTACGAGCAGTACGTC.